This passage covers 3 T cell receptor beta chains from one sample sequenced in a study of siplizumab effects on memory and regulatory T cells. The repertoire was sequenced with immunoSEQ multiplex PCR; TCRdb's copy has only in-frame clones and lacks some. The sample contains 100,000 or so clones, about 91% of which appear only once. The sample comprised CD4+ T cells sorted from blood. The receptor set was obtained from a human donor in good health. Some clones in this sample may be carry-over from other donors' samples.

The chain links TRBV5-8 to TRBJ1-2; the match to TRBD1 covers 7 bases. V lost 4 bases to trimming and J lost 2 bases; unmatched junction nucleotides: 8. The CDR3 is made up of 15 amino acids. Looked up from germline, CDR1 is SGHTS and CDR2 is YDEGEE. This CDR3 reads CASSREQGRNYGYTF. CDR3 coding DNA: TGTGCCAGCAGCCGTGAACAGGGGCGAAACTATGGCTACACCTTC.

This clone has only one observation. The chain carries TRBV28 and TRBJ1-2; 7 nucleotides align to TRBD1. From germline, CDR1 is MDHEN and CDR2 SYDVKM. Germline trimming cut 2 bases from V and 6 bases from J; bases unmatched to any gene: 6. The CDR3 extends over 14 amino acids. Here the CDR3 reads CASSLRGRSHGYTF. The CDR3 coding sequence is TGTGCCAGCAGTTTAAGGGGGCGGTCACATGGCTACACCTTC.

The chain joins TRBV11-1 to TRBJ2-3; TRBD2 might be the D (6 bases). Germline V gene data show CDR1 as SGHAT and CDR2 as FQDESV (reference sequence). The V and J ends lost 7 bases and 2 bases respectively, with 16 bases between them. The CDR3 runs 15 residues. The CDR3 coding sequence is TGTGCCAGCACCCCTCAAGCGGGCCCCACAGATACGCAGTATTTT. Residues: CASTPQAGPTDTQYF.